These 29 T cell receptor beta chains share one sample of origin, sequenced in a study of blood T cell repertoires in COVID-19. TCRdb keeps only in-frame clones here, not all; method: immunoSEQ multiplex PCR. The table includes roughly 150,000 clones, around four fifths detected once. Sequenced sample: peripheral blood. The receptors derive from a woman of 80 years or more with COVID-19, enrolled during active disease.

This rearrangement joins TRBV3-1 (or the pseudogene TRBV3-2) to TRBJ1-2; D unclear. V was clipped by 10 bases and J by 4 bases, with 13 bases between them. The CDR3 has 12 amino acids. Germline-derived CDR1 and CDR2 are LGHDT and YNNKEL (reference sequence). The CDR3 DNA sequence: TGTGCCACCGAGGATCTTGGCTATGGCTACACCTTC. Its translation: CATEDLGYGYTF.

This sequence joins TRBV24-1 and TRBJ2-5; 7 bases are shared with TRBD1. CDR3 size: 15 residues. V gave up 4 bases and J gave up 4 bases; unmatched junction bases: 8. In germline, CDR1 is KGHDR, CDR2 SFDVKD. Here the CDR3 DNA reads TGTGCCACCAGTGAGGCCAGACAGGGACGAGAGACCCAGTACTTC. Residues: CATSEARQGRETQYF.

The CDR3 reads CASRQAQGWNTEAFF. The CDR3 DNA reads as TGTGCCAGCAGGCAAGCACAGGGTTGGAACACTGAAGCTTTCTTT. The rearrangement uses TRBV2 and TRBJ1-1; D is perhaps TRBD1 (6 bases). The V gene's germline CDR1 is SNHLY and CDR2 FYNNEI. Trimming shortened V by 6 bases and J by 1 base, and 15 bases separated the two germline ends. The CDR3 totals 15 residues.

The rearrangement uses TRBV29-1 and TRBJ2-3; 14 nucleotides line up with TRBD2. The CDR3 loop spans 14 amino acids. CDR1 is SQVTM and CDR2 is ANQGSEA in the germline V gene. The CDR3 reads CTGTSGSRTDTQYF. CDR3 bases: TGCACCGGGACTAGCGGGAGTAGGACAGATACGCAGTATTTT.

The chain combines TRBV7-8 with TRBJ1-4; TRBD1 is a possible D gene (6 bases). Germline loops: CDR1 SGHVS, CDR2 FQNEAQ. Trimming shortened V by 6 bases and J by 4 bases, and 12 bases separated the two germline ends. The CDR3 is 14 residues long. The CDR3 loop reads CASRSGRGNEKLFF. In DNA, the CDR3 is TGTGCCAGCAGGAGCGGCAGGGGTAATGAAAAACTGTTTTTT.

The rearrangement uses TRBV5-1 and TRBJ1-1; tentative D call: TRBD1 (5 bases). The germline V gene has CDR1 SGHRS and CDR2 YFSETQ. CDR3 size: 15 residues. The V and J ends lost 4 bases and 5 bases respectively, with 18 bases between them. This CDR3 reads CASSRSVSGETEAFF. The CDR3 DNA reads TGCGCCAGCAGCCGATCGGTTTCGGGGGAAACTGAAGCTTTCTTT.

Only one count was recorded for this clone. V usage is TRBV3-1 (or the pseudogene TRBV3-2) and J usage is TRBJ2-7, with 11 bases that match TRBD2. The junction had 4 bases not matched to a gene; V was cut back by 3 bases and J by 6 bases. This CDR3 has 14 residues. CDR1 and CDR2 (germline): LGHDT, YNNKEL (reference sequence). CDR3 in amino acids: CASSQVSGRGEQYF. In nucleotides, the CDR3 is TGTGCCAGCAGCCAGGTTAGCGGGAGGGGCGAGCAGTACTTC.

This chain joins TRBV5-4 and TRBJ1-4, with D unclear. The CDR3 has 12 residues. Germline V gene lookup returns CDR1 SGHNT and CDR2 YYREEE (reference sequence). V lost 4 bases and J lost 5, with 6 bases in between. For the CDR3, the DNA is TGTGCCAGCAGCCAACAAAATGAAAAACTGTTTTTT. This translates into CASSQQNEKLFF.

The chain combines TRBV25-1 with TRBJ2-7; tentative D call: TRBD1 (5 bases). This CDR3 has 13 residues. V was cut by 2 bases and J by 7 bases, with 12 bases left in between. Germline V gene data show CDR1 as MGHDK and CDR2 as SYGVNS. This CDR3 is CASSEGAYFEQYF. The CDR3 DNA reads as TGTGCCAGCAGTGAAGGGGCGTACTTTGAGCAGTACTTC.

This clone was counted a single time. The chain couples TRBV11-1 to TRBJ2-5, with 9 nucleotides matching TRBD2. Looked up from germline, CDR1 is SGHAT and CDR2 is FQDESV (reference sequence). There are 15 residues in the CDR3. V lost 2 bases, J lost 5 bases, and 6 bases stayed unmatched. The CDR3 DNA reads as TGTGCCAGCAGCTTATCAAGCGGGAGGACTGAGACCCAGTACTTC. Translation gives CASSLSSGRTETQYF.

The genes are TRBV5-4 and TRBJ1-2; a weak D match, TRBD1 (5 bases). V shed 4 bases and J shed 7 bases, with 14 bases lying between them. The CDR3 spans 13 residues. The V gene's germline CDR1 is SGHNT and CDR2 YYREEE (reference sequence). The CDR3: CASSMDTTTGYTF. CDR3 bases: TGTGCCAGCAGCATGGACACCACTACTGGCTACACCTTC.

This chain uses TRBV27 with TRBJ2-7, with TRBD2 identical over 10 bases. V was pared by 3 bases and J by 3 bases, with 5 bases of the junction left unmatched. The CDR3 extends over 15 amino acids. From germline, CDR1 is MNHEY and CDR2 SMNVEV (reference sequence). The CDR3 protein is CASSFRTSGFYEQYF. The CDR3 DNA is TGTGCCAGCAGTTTTCGGACTAGCGGTTTCTACGAGCAGTACTTC.

The gene calls are TRBV5-1 and TRBJ1-1; the D gene is possibly TRBD1 (6 bases). The V end was cut by 5 bases, the J end by 4 bases, with 12 bases between. The CDR3 loop spans 13 amino acids. Germline CDR1 and CDR2: SGHRS and YFSETQ. CDR3 sequence (DNA): TGCGCCAGCAGAGGCCAGGGGAGCACTGAAGCTTTCTTT. Amino acid sequence: CASRGQGSTEAFF.

This clone was detected a few times. The same CDR3 can be traced to other DNA sequences in this sample. The CDR3 region is CASSLQGNTEAFF. CDR3 in DNA: TGTGCCAGCAGCTTGCAGGGAAACACTGAAGCTTTCTTT. The rearrangement uses TRBV5-4 and TRBJ1-1, with a tentative D call TRBD1 (5 bases). The V and J ends lost 1 base and 2 bases respectively, with 6 bases between them. The germline V gene has CDR1 SGHNT and CDR2 YYREEE (reference sequence). The CDR3 contains 13 residues. Complete variable domain (other parts from reference TRBV5-4 and TRBJ1-1): ETGVTQSPTHLIKTRGQQVTLRCSSQSGHNTVSWYQQALGQGPQFIFQYYREEENGRGNFPPRFSGLQFPNYSSELNVNALELDDSALYLCASSLQGNTEAFFGQGTRLTVV.

The CDR3 DNA sequence: TGTGCCAGCAGCCAAGATCCAGGGAATACGCAGTATTTT. Translating it yields CASSQDPGNTQYF. The rearrangement links TRBV4-2 to TRBJ2-3, with a tentative D call TRBD1 (5 bases). Trimming pared 0 bases from V and 7 bases from J, leaving 8 bases between. This CDR3 is 13 amino acids long. Germline lookup yields CDR1 LGHNA and CDR2 YNFKEQ.

CDR3 region: CASSEEGSGTEQYF. As DNA, the CDR3 is TGTGCCAGCAGTGAAGAAGGGTCGGGAACCGAGCAGTACTTC. The genes are TRBV2 and TRBJ2-7, with D possibly TRBD2 on 5 matching bases. Looked up from germline, CDR1 is SNHLY and CDR2 is FYNNEI. The CDR3 runs to 14 residues. V was shortened by 1 base and J by 6 bases, with 13 bases between the two germline ends.

This sequence joins TRBV18 and TRBJ2-7, with D tentatively TRBD1 (6 bases). Trimming cost V 5 bases and J 1 base, with 12 bases left between them. The CDR3 runs 14 residues. The germline V gene has CDR1 KGHSH and CDR2 LQKENI. The CDR3, as DNA: TGTGCCAGCTCAGCCCTGGACAGATCCTACGAGCAGTACTTC. As protein: CASSALDRSYEQYF.

The count of this clone is one. The chain uses TRBV5-1 and TRBJ1-1; 10 positions match TRBD1. V lost 1 base to trimming and J lost 4 bases; unmatched junction nucleotides: 7. This CDR3 has 16 amino acids. CDR1 is SGHRS, CDR2 YFSETQ, per germline. The CDR3 region is CASSLSLGQGPTEAFF. Written as DNA, the CDR3 is TGCGCCAGCAGCTTGAGCTTGGGACAGGGGCCCACTGAAGCTTTCTTT.

The chain uses TRBV19 and TRBJ1-3; maybe TRBD1 (5 bases). With 10 bases removed from V and 1 base from J, the gap between germline ends came to 17 bases. CDR3 length: 15 amino acids. The germline gives CDR1 LNHDA, CDR2 SQIVND (reference sequence). The CDR3 sequence: CATSSREGSGNTIYF. The DNA of the CDR3 is TGTGCCACCTCTTCGCGGGAGGGGTCTGGAAACACCATATATTTT.

To note about this clone: At one boundary the junction diverges from the germline segment, which might be a read error. The J gene is TRBJ2-7, the V gene TRBV15; maybe TRBD1 (6 bases). This CDR3 has 12 residues. Per the germline V gene, CDR1 is LNHNV and CDR2 is YYDKDF (reference sequence). CDR3 region: CATRRDTYEQYF. The CDR3 DNA follows: TGTGCCACCCGCAGGGACACCTACGAGCAGTACTTC.

This clone has at least ten counts. This chain's CDR3 is CASSPSGGNSPLHF. The CDR3 DNA sequence: TGTGCCAGCAGCCCGTCAGGGGGGAATTCACCCCTCCACTTT. V is TRBV5-4 and J is TRBJ1-6; 7 bases line up with TRBD1. Germline CDR1 reads SGHNT; CDR2 reads YYREEE (reference sequence). V trimming: 4 bases; J trimming: 7 bases; junction bases outside the gene matches: 5. This CDR3 is built from 14 residues.

The chain couples TRBV9 to TRBJ2-1; D ambiguous. With 3 bases removed from V and 5 bases from J, the gap between germline ends came to 15 bases. Germline V gives CDR1 SGDLS, CDR2 YYNGEE. The CDR3 runs 15 residues. The CDR3 DNA reads as TGTGCCAGCAGCGCCTGGCCTACAGTAGACAATGAGCAGTTCTTC. It translates to CASSAWPTVDNEQFF.

The rearrangement links TRBV9 to TRBJ1-1; TRBD1 matches at 9 bases. Losses at the gene ends were 0 bases for V and 5 bases for J; bases not matched to a gene: 2. Looked up from germline, CDR1 is SGDLS and CDR2 is YYNGEE. The CDR3 loop spans 14 amino acids. The CDR3 region has the DNA TGTGCCAGCAGCGTAGCGGACAGGGGTACTGAAGCTTTCTTT. Translation gives CASSVADRGTEAFF.

This chain connects TRBV3-1 (or the pseudogene TRBV3-2) to TRBJ1-5; D is ambiguous. Germline V gives CDR1 LGHDT, CDR2 YNNKEL (reference sequence). The CDR3 extends over 13 amino acids. The germline V and J ends were trimmed by 3 bases and 5 bases, with 8 bases remaining between them. CDR3 sequence reads: CASSQEVHQPQHF. The CDR3 DNA sequence: TGTGCCAGCAGCCAGGAGGTGCATCAGCCCCAGCATTTT.

The genes are TRBV10-3 and TRBJ2-1; unclear D gene. The CDR3 runs 15 residues. V was pared by 0 bases and J by 1 base, with 7 bases between. Per the germline V gene, CDR1 is ENHRY and CDR2 is SYGVKD. As DNA, the CDR3 is TGTGCCATCAGTGAGTCTAGTTTGTCCTACAATGAGCAGTTCTTC. Its protein is CAISESSLSYNEQFF.

The rearrangement joins TRBV19 to TRBJ2-7; D ambiguous. V shed 11 bases and J shed 3 bases, with 5 bases lying between them. The CDR3 spans 9 residues. Germline CDR1 and CDR2: LNHDA and SQIVND (reference sequence). CDR3 region: CALDYEQYF. Here the CDR3 DNA reads TGTGCCCTAGACTACGAGCAGTACTTC.

This chain connects TRBV3-1 (or the pseudogene TRBV3-2) to TRBJ2-5; D perhaps matches TRBD2 (5 bases). The CDR3 consists of 15 residues. The ends were cut back, 5 bases at V and 5 bases at J, with 18 bases in the middle. Per the germline V gene, CDR1 is LGHDT and CDR2 is YNNKEL (reference sequence). The CDR3 sequence: CASSARLTREETQYF. The CDR3 nucleotides are TGTGCCAGCAGCGCCCGTCTCACTAGGGAGGAGACCCAGTACTTC.

In regard to this clone: The junction and the germline gene differ at one end; a read error may be behind it. The chain carries TRBV7-7 and TRBJ1-3, with 9 bases aligning to TRBD1. This CDR3 spans 15 amino acids. Looked up from germline, CDR1 is SSHAT and CDR2 is FNYEAQ (reference sequence). The CDR3 coding sequence is TGTGCTAGCAGCGACCCGACAGGGGGTGGAAACACCATATATTTT. Protein product: CASSDPTGGGNTIYF.

J is TRBJ2-3 and V is TRBV7-8, with 9 bases lining up with TRBD1. The V segment lost 5 bases and the J segment 5 bases; nucleotides outside the gene matches: 11. Germline V gene sequence: CDR1 SGHVS, CDR2 FQNEAQ. The CDR3 loop spans 16 amino acids. Here the CDR3 DNA reads TGTGCCAGCAGCCCATGGACAGGGGATGCTGGAGATACGCAGTATTTT. Its translation: CASSPWTGDAGDTQYF. The full variable domain, with the rest looked up from reference TRBV7-8 and TRBJ2-3, is GAGVSQSPRYKVAKRGQDVALRCDPISGHVSLFWYQQALGQGPEFLTYFQNEAQLDKSGLPSDRFFAERPEGSVSTLKIQRTQQEDSAVYLCASSPWTGDAGDTQYFGPGTRLTVL.